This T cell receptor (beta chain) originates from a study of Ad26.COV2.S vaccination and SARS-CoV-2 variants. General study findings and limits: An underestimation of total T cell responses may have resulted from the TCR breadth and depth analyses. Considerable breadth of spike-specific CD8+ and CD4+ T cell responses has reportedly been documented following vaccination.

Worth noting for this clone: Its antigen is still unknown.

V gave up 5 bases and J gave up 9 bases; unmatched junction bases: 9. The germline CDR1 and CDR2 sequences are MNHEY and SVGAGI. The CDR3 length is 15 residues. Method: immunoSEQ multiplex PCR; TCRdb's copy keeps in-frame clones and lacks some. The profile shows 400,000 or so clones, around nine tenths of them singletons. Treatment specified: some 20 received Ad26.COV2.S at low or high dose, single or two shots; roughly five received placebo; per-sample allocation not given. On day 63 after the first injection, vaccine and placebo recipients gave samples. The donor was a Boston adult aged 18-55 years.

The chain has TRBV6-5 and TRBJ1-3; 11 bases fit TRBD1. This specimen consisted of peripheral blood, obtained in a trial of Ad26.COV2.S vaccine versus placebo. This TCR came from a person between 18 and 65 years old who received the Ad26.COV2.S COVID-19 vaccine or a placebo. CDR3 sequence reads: CASSTGDRGSSTIYF. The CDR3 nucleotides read TGTGCCAGCAGTACCGGGGACAGGGGGTCAAGCACCATATATTTT.